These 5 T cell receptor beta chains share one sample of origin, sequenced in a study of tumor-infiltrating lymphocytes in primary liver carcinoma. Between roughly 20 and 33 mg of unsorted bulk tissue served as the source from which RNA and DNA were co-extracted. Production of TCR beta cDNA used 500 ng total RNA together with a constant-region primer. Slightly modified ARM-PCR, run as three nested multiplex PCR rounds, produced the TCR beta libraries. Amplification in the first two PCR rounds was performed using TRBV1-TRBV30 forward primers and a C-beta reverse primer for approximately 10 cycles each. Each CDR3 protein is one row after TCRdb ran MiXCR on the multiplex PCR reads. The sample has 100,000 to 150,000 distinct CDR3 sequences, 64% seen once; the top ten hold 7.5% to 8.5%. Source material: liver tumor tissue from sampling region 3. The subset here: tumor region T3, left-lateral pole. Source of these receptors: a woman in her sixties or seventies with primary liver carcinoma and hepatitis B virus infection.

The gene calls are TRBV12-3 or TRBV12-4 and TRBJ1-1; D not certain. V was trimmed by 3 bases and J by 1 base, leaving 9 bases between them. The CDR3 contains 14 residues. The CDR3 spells CASSFSGQNTEAFF. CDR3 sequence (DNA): TGTGCCAGCAGTTTCTCGGGCCAGAACACTGAAGCTTTCTTT.

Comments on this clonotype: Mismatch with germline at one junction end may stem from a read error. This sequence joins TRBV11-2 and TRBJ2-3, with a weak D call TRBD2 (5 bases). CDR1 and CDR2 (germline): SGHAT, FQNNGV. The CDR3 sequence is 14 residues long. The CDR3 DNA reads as TGCGCCAGCAGCTTAGTTGGGAGCACGAATACGCAGTATTTT. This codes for CASSLVGSTNTQYF.

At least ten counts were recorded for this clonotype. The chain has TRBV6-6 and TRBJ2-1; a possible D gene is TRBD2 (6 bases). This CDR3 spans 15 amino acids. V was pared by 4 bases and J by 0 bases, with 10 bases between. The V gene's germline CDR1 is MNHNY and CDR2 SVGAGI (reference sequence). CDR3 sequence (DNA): TGTGCCAGCAGTTGGGAGGACCCCTCCTACAATGAGCAGTTCTTC. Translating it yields CASSWEDPSYNEQFF.

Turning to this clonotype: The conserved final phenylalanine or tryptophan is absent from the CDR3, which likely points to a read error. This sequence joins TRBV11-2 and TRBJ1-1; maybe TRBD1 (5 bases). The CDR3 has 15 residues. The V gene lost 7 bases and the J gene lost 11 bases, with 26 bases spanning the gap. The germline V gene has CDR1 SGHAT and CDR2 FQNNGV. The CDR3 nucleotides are TGTGCCAGCAACCTTAGTCAGCACAGGACCTCGGGGGCTTTCCTT. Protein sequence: CASNLSQHRTSGAFL.

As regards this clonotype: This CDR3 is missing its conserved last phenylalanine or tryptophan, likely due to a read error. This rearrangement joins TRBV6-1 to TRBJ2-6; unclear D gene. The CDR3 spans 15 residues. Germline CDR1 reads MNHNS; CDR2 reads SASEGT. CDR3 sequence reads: CVSSETFDGANVLTL. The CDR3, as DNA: TGTGTCAGCAGTGAAACGTTTGATGGGGCCAACGTCCTGACTCTC.